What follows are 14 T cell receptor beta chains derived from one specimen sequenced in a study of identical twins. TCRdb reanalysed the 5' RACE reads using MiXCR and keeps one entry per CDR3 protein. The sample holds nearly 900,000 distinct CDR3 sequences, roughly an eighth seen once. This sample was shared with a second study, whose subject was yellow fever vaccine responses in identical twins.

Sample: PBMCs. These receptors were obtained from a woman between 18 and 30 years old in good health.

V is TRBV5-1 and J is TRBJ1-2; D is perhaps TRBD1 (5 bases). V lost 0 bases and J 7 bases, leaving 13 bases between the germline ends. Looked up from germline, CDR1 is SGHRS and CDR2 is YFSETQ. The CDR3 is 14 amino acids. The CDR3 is CASSLEVGRGGYTF. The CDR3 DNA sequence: TGCGCCAGCAGCTTGGAGGTGGGGCGCGGTGGCTACACCTTC.

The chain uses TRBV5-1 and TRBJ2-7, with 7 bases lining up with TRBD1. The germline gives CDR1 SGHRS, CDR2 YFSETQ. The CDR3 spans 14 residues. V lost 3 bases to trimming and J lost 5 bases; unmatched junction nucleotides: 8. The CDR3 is CASSSTGQSDEQYF. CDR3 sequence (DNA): TGCGCCAGCAGCTCGACGGGACAGTCTGACGAGCAGTACTTC.

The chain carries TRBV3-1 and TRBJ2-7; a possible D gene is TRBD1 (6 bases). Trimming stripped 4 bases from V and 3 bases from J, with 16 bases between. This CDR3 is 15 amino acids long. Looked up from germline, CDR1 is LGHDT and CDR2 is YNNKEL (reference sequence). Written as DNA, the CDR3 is TGTGCCAGCAGCCCATTTACGACAGGAGGCTACGAGCAGTACTTC. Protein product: CASSPFTTGGYEQYF.

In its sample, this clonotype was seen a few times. The CDR3 DNA reads as TGTGCCAGCAGCTCCGCCTCGCAAGCCGTTACGCAGTATTTT. Translation gives CASSSASQAVTQYF. This sequence joins TRBV7-9 and TRBJ2-3; no definite D call. Per the germline V gene, CDR1 is SEHNR and CDR2 is FQNEAQ (reference sequence). This CDR3 has 14 residues. V gave up 4 bases and J gave up 8 bases, with 16 bases separating them. The full variable domain, with the rest looked up from reference TRBV7-9 and TRBJ2-3, is DTGVSQNPRHKITKRGQNVTFRCDPISEHNRLYWYRQTLGQGPEFLTYFQNEAQLEKSRLLSDRFSAERPKGSFSTLEIQRTEQGDSAMYLCASSSASQAVTQYFGPGTRLTVL.

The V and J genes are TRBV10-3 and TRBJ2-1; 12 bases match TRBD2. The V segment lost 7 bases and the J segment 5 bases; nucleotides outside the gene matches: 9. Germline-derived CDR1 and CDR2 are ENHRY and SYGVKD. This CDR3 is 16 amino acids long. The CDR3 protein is CAIMASGGAIHNEQFF. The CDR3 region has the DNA TGTGCCATCATGGCTAGCGGGGGGGCCATCCACAATGAGCAGTTCTTC.

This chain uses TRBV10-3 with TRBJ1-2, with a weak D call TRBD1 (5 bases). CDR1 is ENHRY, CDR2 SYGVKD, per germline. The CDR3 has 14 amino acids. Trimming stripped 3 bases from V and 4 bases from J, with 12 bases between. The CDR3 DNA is TGTGCCATCAGTGATCCCGGGACCGGCTATGGCTACACCTTC. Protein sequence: CAISDPGTGYGYTF.

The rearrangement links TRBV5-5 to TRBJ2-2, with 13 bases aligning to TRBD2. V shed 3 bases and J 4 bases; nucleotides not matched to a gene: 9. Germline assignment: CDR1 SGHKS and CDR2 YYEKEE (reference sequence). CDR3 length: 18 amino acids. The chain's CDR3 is CASSSPPGLAGTTGELFF. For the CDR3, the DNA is TGTGCCAGCAGCTCTCCCCCGGGACTAGCGGGGACCACCGGGGAGCTGTTTTTT. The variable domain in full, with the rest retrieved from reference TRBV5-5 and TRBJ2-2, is DAGVTQSPTHLIKTRGQQVTLRCSPISGHKSVSWYQQVLGQGPQFIFQYYEKEERGRGNFPDRFSARQFPNYSSELNVNALLLGDSALYLCASSSPPGLAGTTGELFFGEGSRLTVL.

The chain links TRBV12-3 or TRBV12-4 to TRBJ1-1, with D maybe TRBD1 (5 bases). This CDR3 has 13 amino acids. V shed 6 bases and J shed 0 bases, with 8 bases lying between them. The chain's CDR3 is CASRTEMNTEAFF. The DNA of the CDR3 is TGTGCCAGCAGGACAGAGATGAACACTGAAGCTTTCTTT.

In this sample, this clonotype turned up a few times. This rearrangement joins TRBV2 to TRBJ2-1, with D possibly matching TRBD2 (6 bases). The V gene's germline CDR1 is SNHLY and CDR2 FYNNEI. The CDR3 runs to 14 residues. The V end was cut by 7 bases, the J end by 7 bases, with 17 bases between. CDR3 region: CASTWDWESNEQFF. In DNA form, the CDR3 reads TGTGCCAGCACTTGGGACTGGGAGTCGAATGAGCAGTTCTTC.

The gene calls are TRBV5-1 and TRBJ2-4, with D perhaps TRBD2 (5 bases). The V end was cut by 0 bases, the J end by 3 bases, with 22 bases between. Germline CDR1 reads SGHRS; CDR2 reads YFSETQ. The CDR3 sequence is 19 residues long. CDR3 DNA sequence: TGCGCCAGCAGCTTGGCCCCCCCGTCCGCCGGAGGCATCAAAAACATTCAGTACTTC. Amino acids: CASSLAPPSAGGIKNIQYF.

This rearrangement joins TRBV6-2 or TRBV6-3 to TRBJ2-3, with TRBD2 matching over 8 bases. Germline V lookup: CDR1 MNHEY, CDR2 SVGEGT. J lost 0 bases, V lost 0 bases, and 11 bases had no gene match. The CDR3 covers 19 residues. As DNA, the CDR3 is TGTGCCAGCAGTTACTCGCCTCGGGAGGGCCTTACTAGCACAGATACGCAGTATTTT. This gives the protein CASSYSPREGLTSTDTQYF.

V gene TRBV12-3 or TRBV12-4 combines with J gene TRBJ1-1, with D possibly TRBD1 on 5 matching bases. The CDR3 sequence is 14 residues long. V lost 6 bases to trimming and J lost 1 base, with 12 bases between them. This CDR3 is CASRTGEWNTEAFF. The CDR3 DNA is TGTGCCAGCAGAACAGGTGAATGGAACACTGAAGCTTTCTTT.

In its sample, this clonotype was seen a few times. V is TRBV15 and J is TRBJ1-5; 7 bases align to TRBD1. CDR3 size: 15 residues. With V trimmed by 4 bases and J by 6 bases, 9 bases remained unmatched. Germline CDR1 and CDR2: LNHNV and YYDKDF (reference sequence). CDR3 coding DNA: TGTGCCACCAGCACCCAACAGGGGTTGGGTCAGCCCCAGCATTTT. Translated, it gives CATSTQQGLGQPQHF.

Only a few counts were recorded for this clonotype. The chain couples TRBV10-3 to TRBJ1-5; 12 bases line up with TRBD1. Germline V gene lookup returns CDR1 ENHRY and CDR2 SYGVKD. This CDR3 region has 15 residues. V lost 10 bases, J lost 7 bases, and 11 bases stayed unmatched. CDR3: CATNPGTGGRQPQHF. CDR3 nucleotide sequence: TGTGCCACCAATCCTGGGACAGGGGGCAGACAGCCCCAGCATTTT.